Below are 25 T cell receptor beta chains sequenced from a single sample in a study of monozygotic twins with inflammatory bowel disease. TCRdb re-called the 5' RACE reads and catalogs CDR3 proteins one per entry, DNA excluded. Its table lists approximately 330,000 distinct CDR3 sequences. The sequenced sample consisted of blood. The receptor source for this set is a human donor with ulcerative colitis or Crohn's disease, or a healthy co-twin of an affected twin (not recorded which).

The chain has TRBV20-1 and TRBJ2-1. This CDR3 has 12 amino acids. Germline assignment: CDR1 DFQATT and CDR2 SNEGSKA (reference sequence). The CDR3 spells CSARDDNNEQFF.

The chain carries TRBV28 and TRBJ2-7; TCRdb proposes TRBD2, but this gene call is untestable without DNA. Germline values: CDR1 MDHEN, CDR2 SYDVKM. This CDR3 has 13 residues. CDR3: CASMEAGVYEQYF.

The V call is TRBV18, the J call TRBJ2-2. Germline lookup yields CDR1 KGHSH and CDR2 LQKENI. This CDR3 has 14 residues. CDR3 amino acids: CASSPPSKPGELFF.

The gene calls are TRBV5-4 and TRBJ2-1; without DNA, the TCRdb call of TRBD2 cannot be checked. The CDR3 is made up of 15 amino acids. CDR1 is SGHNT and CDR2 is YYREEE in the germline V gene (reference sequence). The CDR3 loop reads CASSSPLDSYNEQFF.

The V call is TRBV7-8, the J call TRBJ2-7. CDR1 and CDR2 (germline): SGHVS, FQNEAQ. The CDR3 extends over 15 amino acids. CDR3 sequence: CASSLAMGGPHEQYF.

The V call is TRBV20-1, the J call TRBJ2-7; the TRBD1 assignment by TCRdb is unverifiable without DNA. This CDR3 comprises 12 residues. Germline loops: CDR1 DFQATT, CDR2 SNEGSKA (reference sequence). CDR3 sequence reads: CSAAGESYEQYF.

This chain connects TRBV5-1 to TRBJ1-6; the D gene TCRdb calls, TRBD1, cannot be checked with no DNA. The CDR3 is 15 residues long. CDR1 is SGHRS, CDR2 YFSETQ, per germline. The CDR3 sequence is CASSPTGLLNSPLHF. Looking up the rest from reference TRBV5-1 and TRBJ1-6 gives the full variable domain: KAGVTQTPRYLIKTRGQQVTLSCSPISGHRSVSWYQQTPGQGLQFLFEYFSETQRNKGNFPGRFSGRQFSNSRSEMNVSTLELGDSALYLCASSPTGLLNSPLHFGNGTRLTVT.

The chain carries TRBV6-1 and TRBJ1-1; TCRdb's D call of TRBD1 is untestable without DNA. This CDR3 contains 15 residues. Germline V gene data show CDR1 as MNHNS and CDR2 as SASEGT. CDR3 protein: CASSLGDRVNTEAFF.

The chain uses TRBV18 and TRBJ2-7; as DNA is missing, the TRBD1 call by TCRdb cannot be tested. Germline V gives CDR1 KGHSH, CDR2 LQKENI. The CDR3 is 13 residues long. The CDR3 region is CASSPDRSREQYF.

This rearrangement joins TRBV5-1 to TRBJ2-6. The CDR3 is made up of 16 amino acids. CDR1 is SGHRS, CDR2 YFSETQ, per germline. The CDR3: CASSLIRDSGANVLTF.

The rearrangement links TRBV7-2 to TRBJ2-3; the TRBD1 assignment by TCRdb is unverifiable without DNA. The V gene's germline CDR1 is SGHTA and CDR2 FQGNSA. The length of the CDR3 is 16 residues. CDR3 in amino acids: CASSPTRTAAKDTQYF.

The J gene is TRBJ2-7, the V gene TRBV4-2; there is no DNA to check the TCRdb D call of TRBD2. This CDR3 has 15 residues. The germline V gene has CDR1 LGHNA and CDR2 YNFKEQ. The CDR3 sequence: CASSSGGTSGSEQYF.

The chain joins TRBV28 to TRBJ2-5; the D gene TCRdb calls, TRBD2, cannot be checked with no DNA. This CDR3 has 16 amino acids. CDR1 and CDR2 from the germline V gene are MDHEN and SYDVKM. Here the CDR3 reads CASSSSTGTQQETQYF. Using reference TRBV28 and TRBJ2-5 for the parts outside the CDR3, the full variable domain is DVKVTQSSRYLVKRTGEKVFLECVQDMDHENMFWYRQDPGLGLRLIYFSYDVKMKEKGDIPEGYSVSREKKERFSLILESASTNQTSMYLCASSSSTGTQQETQYFGPGTRLLVL.

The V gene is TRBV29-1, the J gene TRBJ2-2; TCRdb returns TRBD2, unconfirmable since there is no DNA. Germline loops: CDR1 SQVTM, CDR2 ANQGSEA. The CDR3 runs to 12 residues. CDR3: CSAGQRNGELFF.

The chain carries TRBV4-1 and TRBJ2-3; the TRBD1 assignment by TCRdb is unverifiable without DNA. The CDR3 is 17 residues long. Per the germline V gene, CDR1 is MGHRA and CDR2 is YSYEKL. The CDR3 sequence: CASSQVTGGSSTDTQYF.

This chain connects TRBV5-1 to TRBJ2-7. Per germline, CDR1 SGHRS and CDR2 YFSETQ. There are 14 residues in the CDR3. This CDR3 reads CASSLAGESYEQYF.

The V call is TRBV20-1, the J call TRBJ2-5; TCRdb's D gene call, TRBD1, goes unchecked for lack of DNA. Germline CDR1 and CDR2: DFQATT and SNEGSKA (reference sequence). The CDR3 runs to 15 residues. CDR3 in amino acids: CSATPTDRVKETQYF.

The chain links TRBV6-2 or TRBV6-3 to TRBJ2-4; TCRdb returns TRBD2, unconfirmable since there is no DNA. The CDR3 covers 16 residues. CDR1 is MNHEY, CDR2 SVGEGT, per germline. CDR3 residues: CASSQPKGPLGNIQYF.

The CDR3 is CASSYSGRKELFF. The chain has TRBV6-2 or TRBV6-3 and TRBJ2-2. The CDR3 runs to 13 residues. Germline loops: CDR1 MNHEY, CDR2 SVGEGT.

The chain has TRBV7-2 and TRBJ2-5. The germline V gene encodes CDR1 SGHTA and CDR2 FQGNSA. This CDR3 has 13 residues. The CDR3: CASSLSPIETQYF.

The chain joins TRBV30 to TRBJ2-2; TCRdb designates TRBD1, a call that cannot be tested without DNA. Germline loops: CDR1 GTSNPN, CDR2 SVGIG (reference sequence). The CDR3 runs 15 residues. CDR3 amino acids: CAWSPGQGFGGELFF.

The CDR3 is CASSGQDTQYF. The gene calls are TRBV7-2 and TRBJ2-3. Germline CDR1 reads SGHTA; CDR2 reads FQGNSA. CDR3 length: 11 amino acids. The full variable domain, its missing parts supplied by reference TRBV7-2 and TRBJ2-3, is GAGVSQSPSNKVTEKGKDVELRCDPISGHTALYWYRQSLGQGLEFLIYFQGNSAPDKSGLPSDRFSAERTGGSVSTLTIQRTQQEDSAVYLCASSGQDTQYFGPGTRLTVL.

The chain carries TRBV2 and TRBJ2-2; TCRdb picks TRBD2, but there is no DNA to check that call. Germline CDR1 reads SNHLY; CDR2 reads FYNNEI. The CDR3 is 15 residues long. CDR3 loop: CASSGTSGRVEELFF.

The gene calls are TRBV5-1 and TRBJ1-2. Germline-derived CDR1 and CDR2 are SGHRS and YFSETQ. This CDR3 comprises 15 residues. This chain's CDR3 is CASSSMFAESYGYTF.

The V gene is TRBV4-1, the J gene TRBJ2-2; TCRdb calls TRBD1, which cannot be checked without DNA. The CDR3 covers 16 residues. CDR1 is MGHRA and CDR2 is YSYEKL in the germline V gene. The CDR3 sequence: CASSQDRAGVGGELFF.